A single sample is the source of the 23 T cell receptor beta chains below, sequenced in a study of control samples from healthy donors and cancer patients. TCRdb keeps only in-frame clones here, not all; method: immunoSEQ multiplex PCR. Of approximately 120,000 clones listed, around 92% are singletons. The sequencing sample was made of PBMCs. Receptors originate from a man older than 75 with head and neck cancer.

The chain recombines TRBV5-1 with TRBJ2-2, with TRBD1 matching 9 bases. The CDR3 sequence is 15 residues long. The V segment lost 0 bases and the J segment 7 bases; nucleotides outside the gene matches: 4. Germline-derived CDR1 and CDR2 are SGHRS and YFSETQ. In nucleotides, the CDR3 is TGCGCCAGCAGCTTGGAGGGACAGGGTATCGGGGAGCTGTTTTTT. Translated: CASSLEGQGIGELFF.

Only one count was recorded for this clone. CDR3 sequence: CASSSSGLAETQYF. CDR3 coding DNA: TGTGCCAGTAGTTCCTCGGGACTAGCGGAGACCCAGTACTTC. The chain joins TRBV19 to TRBJ2-5, with TRBD2 identical over 10 bases. With V trimmed by 5 bases and J by 5 bases, 5 bases remained unmatched. Germline V gene data show CDR1 as LNHDA and CDR2 as SQIVND (reference sequence). The CDR3 has 14 residues.

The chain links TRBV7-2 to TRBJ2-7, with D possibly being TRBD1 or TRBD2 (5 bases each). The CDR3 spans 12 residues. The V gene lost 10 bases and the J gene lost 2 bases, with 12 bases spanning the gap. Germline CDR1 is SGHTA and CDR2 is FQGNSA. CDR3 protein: CATGTHTYEQYF. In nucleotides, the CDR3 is TGTGCCACCGGGACCCACACCTACGAGCAGTACTTC.

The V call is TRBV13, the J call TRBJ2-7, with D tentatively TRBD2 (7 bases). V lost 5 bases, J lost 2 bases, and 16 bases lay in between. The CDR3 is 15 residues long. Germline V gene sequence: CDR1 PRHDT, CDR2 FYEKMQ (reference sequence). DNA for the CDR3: TGTGCCAGCAGCCTCCGGGGGGCCTCAGCCTACGAGCAGTACTTC. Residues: CASSLRGASAYEQYF.

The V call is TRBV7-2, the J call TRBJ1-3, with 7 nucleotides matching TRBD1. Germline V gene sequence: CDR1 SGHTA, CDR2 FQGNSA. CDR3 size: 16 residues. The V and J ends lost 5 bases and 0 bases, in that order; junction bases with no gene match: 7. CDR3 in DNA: TGTGCCAGCAGCCCTCGGACAGGACACTCTGGAAACACCATATATTTT. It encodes CASSPRTGHSGNTIYF.

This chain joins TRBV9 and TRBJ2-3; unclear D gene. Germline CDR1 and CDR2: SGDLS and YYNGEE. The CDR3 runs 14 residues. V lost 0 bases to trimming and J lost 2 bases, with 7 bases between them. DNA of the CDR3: TGTGCCAGCAGCGTAGGGCAGGTCACAGATACGCAGTATTTT. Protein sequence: CASSVGQVTDTQYF.

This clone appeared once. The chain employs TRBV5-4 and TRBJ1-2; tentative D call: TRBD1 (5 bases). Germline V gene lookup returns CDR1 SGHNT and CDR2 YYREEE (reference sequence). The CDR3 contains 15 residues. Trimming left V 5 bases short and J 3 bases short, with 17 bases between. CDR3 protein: CASSFPGQGYYGYTF. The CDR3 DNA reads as TGTGCCAGCAGTTTTCCGGGGCAGGGCTACTATGGCTACACCTTC.

The CDR3 coding sequence is TGCAGTGCTACTTTGTCCACTGAAGCTTTCTTT. Translation: CSATLSTEAFF. The gene calls are TRBV20-1 and TRBJ1-1; no clear D gene. The V end lost 4 bases, the J end lost 4 bases, and 7 bases lay between the germline ends. Per germline, CDR1 DFQATT and CDR2 SNEGSKA (reference sequence). The CDR3 totals 11 residues.

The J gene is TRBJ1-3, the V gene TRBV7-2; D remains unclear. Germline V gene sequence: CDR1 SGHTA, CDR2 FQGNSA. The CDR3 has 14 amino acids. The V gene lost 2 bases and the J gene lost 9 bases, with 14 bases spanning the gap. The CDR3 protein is CASSLYDRRGTIYF. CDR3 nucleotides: TGTGCCAGCAGCTTATATGATAGGCGGGGCACCATATATTTT.

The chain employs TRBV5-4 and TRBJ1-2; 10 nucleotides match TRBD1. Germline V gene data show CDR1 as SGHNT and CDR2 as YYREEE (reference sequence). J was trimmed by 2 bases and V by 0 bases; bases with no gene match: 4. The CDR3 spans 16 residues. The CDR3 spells CASSLAGGQGNYGYTF. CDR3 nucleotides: TGTGCCAGCAGCTTGGCCGGGGGACAGGGGAACTATGGCTACACCTTC.

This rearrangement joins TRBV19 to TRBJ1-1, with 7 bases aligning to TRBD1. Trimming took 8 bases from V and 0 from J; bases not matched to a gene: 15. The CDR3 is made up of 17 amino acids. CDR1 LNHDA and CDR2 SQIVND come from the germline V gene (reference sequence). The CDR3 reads CASRRRTGDMMNTEAFF. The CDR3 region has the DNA TGTGCCAGTCGTCGGAGGACAGGCGATATGATGAACACTGAAGCTTTCTTT.

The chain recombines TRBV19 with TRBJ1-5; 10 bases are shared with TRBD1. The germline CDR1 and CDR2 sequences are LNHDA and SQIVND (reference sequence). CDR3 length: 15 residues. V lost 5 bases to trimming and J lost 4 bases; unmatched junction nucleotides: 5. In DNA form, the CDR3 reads TGTGCCAGTAGTGCGGGACAGGGGCCAAATCAGCCCCAGCATTTT. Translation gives CASSAGQGPNQPQHF.

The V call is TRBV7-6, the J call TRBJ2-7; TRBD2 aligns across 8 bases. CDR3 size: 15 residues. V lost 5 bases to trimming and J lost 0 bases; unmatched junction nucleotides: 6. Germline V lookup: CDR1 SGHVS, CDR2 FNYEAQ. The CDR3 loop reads CASSLSGASSYEQYF. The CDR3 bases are TGTGCCAGCAGCCTTAGCGGGGCGAGCTCCTACGAGCAGTACTTC. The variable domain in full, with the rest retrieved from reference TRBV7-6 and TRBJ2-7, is GAGVSQSPRYKVTKRGQDVALRCDPISGHVSLYWYRQALGQGPEFLTYFNYEAQQDKSGLPNDRFSAERPEGSISTLTIQRTEQRDSAMYRCASSLSGASSYEQYFGPGTRLTVT.

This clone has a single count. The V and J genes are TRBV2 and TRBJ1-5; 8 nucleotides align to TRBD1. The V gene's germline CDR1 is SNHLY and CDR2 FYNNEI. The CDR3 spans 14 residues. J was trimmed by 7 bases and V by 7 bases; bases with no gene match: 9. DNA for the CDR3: TGTGCCAGCACGATTGGACAGGGTAAGCAGCCCCAGCATTTT. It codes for CASTIGQGKQPQHF.

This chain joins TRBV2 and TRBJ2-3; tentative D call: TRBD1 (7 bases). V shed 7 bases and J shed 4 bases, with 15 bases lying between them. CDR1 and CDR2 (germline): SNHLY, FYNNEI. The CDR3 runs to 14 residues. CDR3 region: CASNDQGGSDTQYF. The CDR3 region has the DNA TGTGCCAGCAACGACCAGGGGGGCTCAGATACGCAGTATTTT.

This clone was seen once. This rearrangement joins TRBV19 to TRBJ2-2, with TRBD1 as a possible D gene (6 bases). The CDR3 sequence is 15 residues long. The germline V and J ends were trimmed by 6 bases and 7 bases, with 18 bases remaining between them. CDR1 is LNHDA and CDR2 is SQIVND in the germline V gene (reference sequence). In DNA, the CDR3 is TGTGCCAGTAGCCAAATCCTCAGGGGCCTCGGGGAGCTGTTTTTT. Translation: CASSQILRGLGELFF.

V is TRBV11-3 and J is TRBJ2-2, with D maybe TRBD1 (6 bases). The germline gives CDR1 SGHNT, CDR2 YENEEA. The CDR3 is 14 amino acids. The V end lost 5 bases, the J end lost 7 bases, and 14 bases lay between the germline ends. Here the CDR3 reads CASSTRPDSGELFF. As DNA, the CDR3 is TGTGCCAGCAGCACCCGACCGGACAGCGGGGAGCTGTTTTTT. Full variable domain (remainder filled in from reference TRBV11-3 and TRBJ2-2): EAGVVQSPRYKIIEKKQPVAFWCNPISGHNTLYWYLQNLGQGPELLIRYENEEAVDDSQLPKDRFSAERLKGVDSTLKIQPAELGDSAVYLCASSTRPDSGELFFGEGSRLTVL.

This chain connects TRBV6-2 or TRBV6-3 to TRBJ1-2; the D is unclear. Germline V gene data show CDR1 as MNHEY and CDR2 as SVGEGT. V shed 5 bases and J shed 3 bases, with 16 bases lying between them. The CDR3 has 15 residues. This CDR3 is CASSTPARLDYGYTF. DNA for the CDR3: TGTGCCAGCAGTACCCCCGCCAGACTGGACTATGGCTACACCTTC.

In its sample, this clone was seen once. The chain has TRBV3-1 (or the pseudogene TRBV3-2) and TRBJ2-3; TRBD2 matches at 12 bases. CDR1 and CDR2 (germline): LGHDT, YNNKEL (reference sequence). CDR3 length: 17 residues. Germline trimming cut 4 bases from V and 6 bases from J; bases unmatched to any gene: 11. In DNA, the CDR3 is TGTGCCAGCAGCCGCTCCCTAGCGGGGGGGGCGGCGGATACGCAGTATTTT. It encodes CASSRSLAGGAADTQYF.

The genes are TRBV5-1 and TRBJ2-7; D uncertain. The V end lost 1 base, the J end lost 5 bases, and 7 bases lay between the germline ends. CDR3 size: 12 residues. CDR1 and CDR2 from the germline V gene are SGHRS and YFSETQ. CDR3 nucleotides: TGCGCCAGCAGCTTGTACGGTGACGAGCAGTACTTC. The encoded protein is CASSLYGDEQYF.

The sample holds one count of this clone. CDR3 DNA: TGTGCCAGCAGCGTACACAATGAGCAGTTCTTC. Its protein is CASSVHNEQFF. This chain connects TRBV7-9 to TRBJ2-1, with D unresolved. The V and J ends lost 5 bases and 5 bases respectively, with 4 bases between them. CDR3 length: 11 amino acids. The V gene's germline CDR1 is SEHNR and CDR2 FQNEAQ (reference sequence).

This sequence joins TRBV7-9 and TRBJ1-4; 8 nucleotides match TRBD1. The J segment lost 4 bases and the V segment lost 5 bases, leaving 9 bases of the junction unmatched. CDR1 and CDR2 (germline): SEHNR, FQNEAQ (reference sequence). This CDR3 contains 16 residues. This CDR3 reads CASSLTGQGYNEKLFF. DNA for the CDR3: TGTGCCAGCAGCCTAACCGGACAGGGATATAATGAAAAACTGTTTTTT.

CDR3 region: CASSQTGVGEAFF. The CDR3 DNA is TGTGCCAGCAGTCAGACAGGGGTTGGTGAAGCTTTCTTT. The J gene is TRBJ1-1, the V gene TRBV6-2 or TRBV6-3; 8 bases agree with TRBD1. The CDR3 loop spans 13 amino acids. V shed 5 bases, J shed 7 bases, and the junction held 6 bases outside the gene matches. Germline CDR1 MNHEY, CDR2 SVGEGT.